The 5 T cell receptor beta chains given below trace back to one sample, sequenced in a study of cytomegalovirus exposure and HLA in healthy donors. The protocol was immunoSEQ multiplex PCR, while the TCRdb copy is restricted to in-frame clones and leaves out a portion. The sample includes 150,000 to 200,000 clones, approximately 96% seen only once; the top ten take about 0.89%. Sequenced input: PBMCs. The receptors originated from a woman under 30 in good health and CMV-seronegative.

The chain joins TRBV4-3 to TRBJ2-3; 12 nucleotides line up with TRBD2. The germline gives CDR1 LGHNA, CDR2 YSLEER. This CDR3 region has 18 residues. V lost 1 base, J lost 10 bases, and 15 bases stayed unmatched. As DNA, the CDR3 is TGCGCCAGCAGCCAAGCAGCTAGCGGGGGGGCTGGGGCGAGTGCGCAGTATTTT. This encodes CASSQAASGGAGASAQYF.

The gene calls are TRBV30 and TRBJ2-5; 9 nucleotides line up with TRBD1. V was clipped by 5 bases and J by 9 bases; unmatched bases: 13. The germline CDR1 and CDR2 sequences are GTSNPN and SVGIG (reference sequence). CDR3 length: 14 residues. Here the CDR3 reads CAWGGQGAWKAQYF. The DNA for the CDR3 is TGTGCCTGGGGGGGACAGGGAGCATGGAAGGCCCAGTACTTC.

The CDR3 loop reads CASSLVGRGWYSGNTIYF. The CDR3 DNA follows: TGTGCCAGCAGCTTGGTTGGGAGGGGCTGGTATTCTGGAAACACCATATATTTT. The chain recombines TRBV5-6 with TRBJ1-3, with a possible D match to TRBD1 (5 bases). CDR1 is SGHDT and CDR2 is YYEEEE in the germline V gene. The CDR3 sequence is 18 residues long. Trimming pared 0 bases from V and 1 base from J, leaving 17 bases between.

This clone appeared once. The chain employs TRBV4-3 and TRBJ2-2; 9 nucleotides agree with TRBD2. V lost 2 bases, J lost 0 bases, and 7 bases stayed unmatched. The CDR3 is 18 residues long. Germline CDR1 reads LGHNA; CDR2 reads YSLEER. The CDR3 spells CASSQRPAGGANTGELFF. The DNA of the CDR3 is TGCGCCAGCAGCCAACGACCAGCGGGGGGCGCGAACACCGGGGAGCTGTTTTTT.

This chain links TRBV6-6 with TRBJ2-5; 8 bases agree with TRBD2. CDR1 and CDR2 (germline): MNHNY, SVGAGI (reference sequence). The CDR3 runs to 15 residues. V gave up 7 bases and J gave up 0 bases; unmatched junction bases: 7. This chain's CDR3 is CASMEERGYQETQYF. The CDR3 DNA reads TGTGCCAGCATGGAAGAGCGGGGGTACCAAGAGACCCAGTACTTC.